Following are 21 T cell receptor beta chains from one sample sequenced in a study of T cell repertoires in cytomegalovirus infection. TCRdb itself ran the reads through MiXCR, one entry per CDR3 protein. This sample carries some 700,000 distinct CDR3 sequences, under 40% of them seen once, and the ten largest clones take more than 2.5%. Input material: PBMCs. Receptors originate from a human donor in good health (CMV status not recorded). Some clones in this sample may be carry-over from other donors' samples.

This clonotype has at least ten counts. The CDR3 protein is CASSLRGLEAGNEQFF. DNA for the CDR3: TGTGCCAGCAGTTTAAGAGGACTGGAAGCGGGGAATGAGCAGTTCTTC. The chain has TRBV12-3 or TRBV12-4 and TRBJ2-1, with 7 positions matching TRBD2. The ends lost 2 bases at V and 7 bases at J; junction bases unmatched: 11. The CDR3 has 16 amino acids.

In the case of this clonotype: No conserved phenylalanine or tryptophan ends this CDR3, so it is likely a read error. The DNA for the CDR3 is TGTGCCACCAGCAGAGACCGCGCGGGGATGGGAGAGACCCAGTACTTA. It translates to CATSRDRAGMGETQYL. V gene TRBV15 combines with J gene TRBJ2-5, with D tentatively TRBD2 (6 bases). CDR1 and CDR2 from the germline V gene are LNHNV and YYDKDF (reference sequence). V was shortened by 0 bases and J by 4 bases, with 15 bases between the two germline ends. The CDR3 is 16 residues long.

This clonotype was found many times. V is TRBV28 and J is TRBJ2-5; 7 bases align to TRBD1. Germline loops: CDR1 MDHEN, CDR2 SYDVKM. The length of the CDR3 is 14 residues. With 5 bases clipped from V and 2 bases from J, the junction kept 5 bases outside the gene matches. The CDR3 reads CASSRTDRQETQYF. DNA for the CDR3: TGTGCCAGCAGTCGAACGGACAGGCAAGAGACCCAGTACTTC.

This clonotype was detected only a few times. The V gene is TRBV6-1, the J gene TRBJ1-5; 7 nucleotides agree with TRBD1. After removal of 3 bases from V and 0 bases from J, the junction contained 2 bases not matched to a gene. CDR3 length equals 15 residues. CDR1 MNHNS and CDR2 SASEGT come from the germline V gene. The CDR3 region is CASSEAGGSNQPQHF. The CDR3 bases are TGTGCCAGCAGTGAGGCAGGGGGTAGCAATCAGCCCCAGCATTTT.

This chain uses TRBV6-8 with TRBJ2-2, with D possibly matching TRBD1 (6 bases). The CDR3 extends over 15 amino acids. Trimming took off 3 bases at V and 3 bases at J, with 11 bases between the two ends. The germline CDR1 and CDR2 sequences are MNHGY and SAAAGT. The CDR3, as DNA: TGTGCCAGCAGTTATTTGGGGGCCGACACCGGGGAGCTGTTTTTT. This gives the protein CASSYLGADTGELFF.

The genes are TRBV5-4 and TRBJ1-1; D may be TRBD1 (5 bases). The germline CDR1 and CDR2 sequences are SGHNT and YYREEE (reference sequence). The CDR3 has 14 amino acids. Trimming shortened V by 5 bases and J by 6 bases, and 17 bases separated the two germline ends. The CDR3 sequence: CASSPMQGPAEAFF. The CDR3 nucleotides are TGTGCCAGCAGTCCAATGCAGGGACCCGCTGAAGCTTTCTTT.

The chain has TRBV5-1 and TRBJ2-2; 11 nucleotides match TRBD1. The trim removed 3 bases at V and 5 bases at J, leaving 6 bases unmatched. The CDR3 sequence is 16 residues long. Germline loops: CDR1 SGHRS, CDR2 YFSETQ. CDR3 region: CASSSPGQGVTGELFF. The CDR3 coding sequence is TGCGCCAGCAGCTCACCGGGACAGGGGGTGACCGGGGAGCTGTTTTTT.

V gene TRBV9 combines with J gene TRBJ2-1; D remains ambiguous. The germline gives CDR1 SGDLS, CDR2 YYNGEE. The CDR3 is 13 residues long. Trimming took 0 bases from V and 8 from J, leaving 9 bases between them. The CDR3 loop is CASSVVVMDEQFF. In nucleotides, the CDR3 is TGTGCCAGCAGCGTAGTAGTGATGGATGAGCAGTTCTTC.

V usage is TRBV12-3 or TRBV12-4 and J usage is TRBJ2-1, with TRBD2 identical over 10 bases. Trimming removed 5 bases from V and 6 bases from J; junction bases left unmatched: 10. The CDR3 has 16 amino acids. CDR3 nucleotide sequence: TGTGCCAGCAGTCCCCCGGCGAGCGGGGGGGCCAATGAGCAGTTCTTC. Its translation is CASSPPASGGANEQFF.

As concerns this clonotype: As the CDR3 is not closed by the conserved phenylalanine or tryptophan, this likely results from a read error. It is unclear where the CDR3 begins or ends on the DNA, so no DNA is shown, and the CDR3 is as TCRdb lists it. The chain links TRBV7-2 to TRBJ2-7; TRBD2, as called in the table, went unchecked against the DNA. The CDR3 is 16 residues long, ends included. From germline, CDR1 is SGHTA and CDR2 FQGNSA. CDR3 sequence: CASTTRKRESSYEPSL.

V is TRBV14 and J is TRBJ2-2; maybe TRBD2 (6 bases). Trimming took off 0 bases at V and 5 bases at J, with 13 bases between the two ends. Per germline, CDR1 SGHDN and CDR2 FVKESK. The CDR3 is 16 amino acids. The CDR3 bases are TGTGCCAGCAGCCAAGACTTTAGCGGACTGACCGGGGAGCTGTTTTTT. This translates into CASSQDFSGLTGELFF. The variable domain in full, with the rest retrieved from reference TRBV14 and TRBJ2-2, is EAGVTQFPSHSVIEKGQTVTLRCDPISGHDNLYWYRRVMGKEIKFLLHFVKESKQDESGMPNNRFLAERTGGTYSTLKVQPAELEDSGVYFCASSQDFSGLTGELFFGEGSRLTVL.

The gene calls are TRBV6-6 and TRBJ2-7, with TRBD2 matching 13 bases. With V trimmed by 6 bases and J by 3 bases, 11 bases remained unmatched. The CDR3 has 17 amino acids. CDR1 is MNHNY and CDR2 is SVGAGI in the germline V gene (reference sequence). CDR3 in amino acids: CASSLTSGGTLYYEQYF. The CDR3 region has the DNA TGTGCCAGCAGCCTGACTAGCGGGGGGACCCTCTACTACGAGCAGTACTTC.

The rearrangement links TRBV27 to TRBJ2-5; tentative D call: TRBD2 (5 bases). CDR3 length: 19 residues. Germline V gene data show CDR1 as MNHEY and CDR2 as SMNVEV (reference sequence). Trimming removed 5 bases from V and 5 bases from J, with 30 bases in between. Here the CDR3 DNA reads TGTGCCAGCAGTGCACCCACCGCGACCCCCCGAGGGATTGGCGAGACCCAGTACTTC. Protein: CASSAPTATPRGIGETQYF.

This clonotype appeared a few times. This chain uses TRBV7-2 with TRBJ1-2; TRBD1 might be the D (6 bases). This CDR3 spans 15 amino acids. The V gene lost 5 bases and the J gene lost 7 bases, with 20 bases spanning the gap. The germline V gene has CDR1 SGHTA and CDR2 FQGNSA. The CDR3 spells CASSPLQGRLGGYTF. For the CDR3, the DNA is TGTGCCAGCAGCCCCCTCCAGGGGCGCTTGGGTGGCTACACCTTC.

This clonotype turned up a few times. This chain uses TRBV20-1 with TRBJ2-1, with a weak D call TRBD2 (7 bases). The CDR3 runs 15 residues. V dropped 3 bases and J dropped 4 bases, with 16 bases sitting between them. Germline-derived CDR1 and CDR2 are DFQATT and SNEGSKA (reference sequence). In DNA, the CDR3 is TGCAGTGCTAGCGGGGGGCTAGCGGATTACAATGAGCAGTTCTTC. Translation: CSASGGLADYNEQFF.

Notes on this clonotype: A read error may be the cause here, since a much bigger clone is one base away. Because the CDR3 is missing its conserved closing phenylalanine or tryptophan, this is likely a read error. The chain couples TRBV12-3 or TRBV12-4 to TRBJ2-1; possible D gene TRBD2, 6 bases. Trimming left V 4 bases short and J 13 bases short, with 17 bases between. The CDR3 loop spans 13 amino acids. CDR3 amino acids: CASSSGLPSAQFC. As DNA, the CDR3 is TGTGCCAGCAGTTCCGGACTACCATCCGCCCAGTTCTGC.

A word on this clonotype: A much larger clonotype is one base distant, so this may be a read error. The CDR3 DNA sequence: TGTGCCAGCACTCAGGACAGGGTTACCGTGGAGCTGTTTTTT. It yields the protein CASTQDRVTVELFF. The chain is built from TRBV7-6 and TRBJ2-2; 8 bases are a match to TRBD1. The CDR3 has 14 residues. Germline V CDR1 and CDR2: SGHVS, FNYEAQ.

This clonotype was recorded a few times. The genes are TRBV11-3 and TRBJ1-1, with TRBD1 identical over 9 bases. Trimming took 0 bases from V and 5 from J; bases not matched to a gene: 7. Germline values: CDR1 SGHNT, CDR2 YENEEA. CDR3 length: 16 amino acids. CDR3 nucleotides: TGTGCCAGCAGCTTAGATTCTTGGACAGGGGTGACTGAAGCTTTCTTT. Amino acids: CASSLDSWTGVTEAFF.

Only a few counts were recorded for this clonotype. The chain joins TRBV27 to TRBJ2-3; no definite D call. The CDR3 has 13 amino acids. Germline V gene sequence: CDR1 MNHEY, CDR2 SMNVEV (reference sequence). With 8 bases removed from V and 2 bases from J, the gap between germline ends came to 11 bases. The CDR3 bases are TGTGCCAGCGGGTACAGAGACACAGATACGCAGTATTTT. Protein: CASGYRDTDTQYF.

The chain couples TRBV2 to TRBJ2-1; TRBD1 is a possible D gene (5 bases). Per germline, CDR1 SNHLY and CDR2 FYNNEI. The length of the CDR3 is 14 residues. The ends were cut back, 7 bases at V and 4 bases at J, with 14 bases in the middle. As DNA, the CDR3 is TGTGCCAGCAAGATCGACAGCTCTTACAATGAGCAGTTCTTC. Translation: CASKIDSSYNEQFF.

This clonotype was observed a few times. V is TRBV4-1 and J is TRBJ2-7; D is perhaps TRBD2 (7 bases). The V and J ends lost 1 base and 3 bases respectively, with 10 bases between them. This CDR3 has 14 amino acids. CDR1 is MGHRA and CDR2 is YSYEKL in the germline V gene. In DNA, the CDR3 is TGCGCCAGCAGCCAAGCGGGGGGCAGCTACGAGCAGTACTTC. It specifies CASSQAGGSYEQYF.